Sequencing of this T cell receptor (beta chain) was carried out in a study of CD8 T cells in Susac syndrome (dated by TCRdb to about 2019). A note on the overall study: Of the Susac syndrome patients who were sequenced, about eight were in clinical remission while six had clinically active disease. Susac syndrome patients were therapy-naive, on corticosteroids (some also receiving IVIg), or on IVIg alone at blood withdrawal. The study used repertoire sequencing to test whether antigen drove CD8+ T cell activation and differentiation in Susac syndrome. The research as a whole found: In patients with Susac syndrome, the CD4+ T cell repertoire showed no detectable clonal expansion. The number of individuals in the TCR sequencing and HLA analysis was recognized as being relatively small.

In the case of this clonotype: Its antigen remains undetermined. The sample holds no much larger clone one base away, and base qualities are not on file.

RNA was extracted using the RNeasy kit, and roughly 0.5 to 1 ug of the RNA was reverse transcribed with random hexamers. The immunoSEQ multiplex PCR assay, which covers 54 Vbeta and 13 Jbeta segments, was used to amplify TCR beta CDR3 regions. To correct PCR amplification bias, a synthetic template baseline was used for both primer optimization and computational correction. The source study handled its data this way. Reads were annotated to V, D and J genes according to IMGT and were analyzed with immunoSEQ Analyzer, with only productive sequences retained. To calculate clonality, Shannon entropy was normalized by log2 of the number of productive unique sequences and then subtracted from one. Public and private clones were assessed among the 100 most prevalent clones of each patient and control. A clone was defined as Susac-specific if it was absent from the healthy and MS cohorts, from approximately 980 published viral clones and from other ImmuneACCESS disease sequences. In TCRdb, the public reads were trimmed at Q25 with fastp and aligned with MiXCR, with productive beta chains retained. Rows with one shared CDR3 protein collapse into an entry with the most common genes and DNA. TCRdb assigned the V and J calls; the authors' analysis was not used. The sample data list 200,000 to 250,000 distinct CDR3 sequences, and 94% of these were observed just once. Of the sample, about 0.15% is held by the ten largest clones.

High-throughput TCR beta sequencing profiled peripheral blood CD8+ and CD4+ T cells from healthy donors, Susac syndrome patients and multiple sclerosis patients. The Susac syndrome patients fulfilled recently defined diagnostic criteria for definite or probable disease. Bulk CD8+ and CD4+ T cells were purified magnetically by negative isolation, whereas CD8+ TEMRA cells were enriched by FACS. Blood was collected in EDTA tubes and processed within 24 hours, with PBMCs isolated through density gradient centrifugation. PBMCs intended for TCR sequencing were cryopreserved in liquid nitrogen and thawed later in a water bath at 37 degrees C. A purity of at least 90% was achieved for sorted or isolated CD4+, CD8+ and CD8+ TEMRA cells. The TCR comes from a human donor with Susac syndrome. The source material was CD4+ T cells from PBMCs.

For the CDR3, the sequence is CSARVGGTEAFF. Read as DNA, the sequence is TGCAGTGCTAGAGTGGGGGGGACTGAAGCTTTCTTT. Recombination connected TRBV20-1 to TRBJ1-1; the D gene is possibly TRBD1, with 5 bases matching. Reading from cysteine to phenylalanine, the CDR3 counts 12 amino acids. The sequence is cut down to CDR3 DNA, 36 bases in frame from base 1. V is pared back by 1 base and J by 5 bases, with 8 bases lying between the germline termini. The germline V gene encodes CDR1 DFQATT and CDR2 SNEGSKA (reference sequence).